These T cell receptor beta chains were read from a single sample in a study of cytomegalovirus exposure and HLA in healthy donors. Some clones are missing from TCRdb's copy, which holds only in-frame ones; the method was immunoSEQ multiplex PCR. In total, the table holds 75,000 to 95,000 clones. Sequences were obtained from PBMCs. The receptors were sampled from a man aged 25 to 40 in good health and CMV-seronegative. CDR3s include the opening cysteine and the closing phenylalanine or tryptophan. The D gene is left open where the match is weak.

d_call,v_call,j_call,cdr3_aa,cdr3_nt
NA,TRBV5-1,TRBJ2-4,CASSLFGRPENIQYF,TGCGCCAGCAGCTTGTTCGGGAGACCGGAAAACATTCAGTACTTC
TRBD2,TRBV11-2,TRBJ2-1,CASSLSLAGAFNEQFF,TGTGCCAGCAGCTTATCGTTAGCGGGGGCCTTCAATGAGCAGTTCTTC
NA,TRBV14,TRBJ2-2,CASSPLRPAGELFF,TGTGCCAGCAGCCCCCTCCGCCCCGCGGGGGAGCTGTTTTTT
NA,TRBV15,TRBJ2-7,CATSRDTSSYYEQYF,TGTGCCACCAGCAGAGATACTAGCTCCTACTACGAGCAGTACTTC
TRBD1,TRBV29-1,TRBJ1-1,CSGRDRGLMVATEAFF,TGCAGCGGCCGGGACAGGGGGTTAATGGTGGCCACTGAAGCTTTCTTT
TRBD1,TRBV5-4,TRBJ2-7,CASSGTGTRSEQYF,TGTGCCAGCAGCGGGACAGGGACAAGGAGCGAGCAGTACTTC
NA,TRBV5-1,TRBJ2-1,CASSLVGRFYNEQFF,TGCGCCAGCAGCTTGGTGGGGCGTTTCTACAATGAGCAGTTCTTC
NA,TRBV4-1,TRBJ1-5,CASSQEGGNSNQPQHF,TGCGCCAGCAGCCAAGAAGGGGGTAATAGCAATCAGCCCCAGCATTTT
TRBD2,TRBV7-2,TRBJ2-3,CASSFRLAGSTDTQYF,TGTGCCAGCAGCTTTCGACTAGCGGGGAGCACAGATACGCAGTATTTT
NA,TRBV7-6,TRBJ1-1,CASSLLTGNTEAFF,TGTGCCAGCAGCTTACTTACAGGGAACACTGAAGCTTTCTTT
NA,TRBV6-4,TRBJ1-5,CASSEGGENQPQHF,TGTGCCAGCAGTGAAGGGGGGGAAAATCAGCCCCAGCATTTT
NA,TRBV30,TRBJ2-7,CAWSLREYEQYF,TGTGCCTGGAGTCTACGCGAGTACGAGCAGTACTTC
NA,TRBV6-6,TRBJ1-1,CASSYQGIGTEAFF,TGTGCCAGCAGTTACCAGGGAATCGGCACTGAAGCTTTCTTT
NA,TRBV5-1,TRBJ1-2,CASRLQRTDYGYTF,TGCGCCAGCAGGTTGCAGAGGACAGACTATGGCTACACCTTC
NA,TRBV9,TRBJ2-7,CASSVGLQGSYEQYF,TGTGCCAGCAGCGTAGGCCTCCAGGGATCGTACGAGCAGTACTTC
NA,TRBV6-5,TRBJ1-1,CASSYREGFTEAFF,TGTGCCAGCAGTTATCGCGAGGGTTTCACTGAAGCTTTCTTT
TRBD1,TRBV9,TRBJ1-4,CASSQTGGAEKLFF,TGTGCCAGCAGCCAGACAGGGGGCGCAGAAAAACTGTTTTTT
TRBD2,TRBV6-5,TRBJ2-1,CASSYGTRGEVNEQFF,TGTGCCAGCAGTTATGGTACGCGGGGGGAGGTCAATGAGCAGTTCTTC
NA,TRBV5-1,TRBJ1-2,CASSLDAGARYGYTF,TGCGCCAGCAGCTTGGACGCGGGGGCGCGGTATGGCTACACCTTC
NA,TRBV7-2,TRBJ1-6,CASSSMRQGSSPLHF,TGTGCCAGCAGCTCTATGCGGCAGGGAAGCTCACCCCTCCACTTT
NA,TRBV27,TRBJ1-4,CASSLSQGLNEKLFF,TGTGCCAGCAGTTTATCTCAGGGCTTGAATGAAAAACTGTTTTTT
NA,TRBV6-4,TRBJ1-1,CASSVATGLNTEAFF,TGTGCCAGCAGTGTCGCGACAGGATTGAACACTGAAGCTTTCTTT
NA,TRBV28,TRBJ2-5,CASRKWTETETQYF,TGTGCCAGCAGAAAGTGGACAGAAACAGAGACCCAGTACTTC
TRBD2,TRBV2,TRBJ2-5,CASRRRRGIRGETQYF,TGTGCCAGCAGGCGAAGGCGGGGGATTAGAGGAGAGACCCAGTACTTC
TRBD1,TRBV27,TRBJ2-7,CASSPTGPRGPYEQYF,TGTGCCAGCAGTCCGACCGGCCCCAGGGGGCCCTACGAGCAGTACTTC
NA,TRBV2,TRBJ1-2,CASTDLPLYGYTF,TGTGCCAGCACCGATCTCCCACTGTATGGCTACACCTTC
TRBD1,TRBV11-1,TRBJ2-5,CASSPRTGTEIGETQYF,TGTGCCAGCAGCCCCCGGACAGGGACGGAGATCGGAGAGACCCAGTACTTC
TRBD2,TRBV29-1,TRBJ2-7,CSGRLAGAYEQYF,TGCAGCGGGAGACTAGCGGGGGCCTACGAGCAGTACTTC
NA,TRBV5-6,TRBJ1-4,CASSLGNEWEKLFF,TGTGCCAGCAGCTTGGGTAATGAGTGGGAAAAACTGTTTTTT
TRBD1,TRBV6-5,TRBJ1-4,CASSYQGAGNEKLFF,TGTGCCAGCAGTTATCAGGGGGCGGGAAATGAAAAACTGTTTTTT
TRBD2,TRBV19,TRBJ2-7,CASSMILAGGLQYF,TGTGCCAGTAGTATGATACTAGCGGGAGGGTTACAGTACTTC
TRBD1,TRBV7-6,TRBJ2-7,CATSGTGGSHASYEQYF,TGTGCCACCTCCGGGACAGGGGGCTCTCACGCATCCTACGAGCAGTACTTC